This T cell receptor (beta chain) was sequenced for a study of CD8+CD57+ T cells in acquired aplastic anemia. Study-wide findings and caveats: Patients and controls had in common 25 to 30 CD8+ CDR3 sequences.

Comment on this clonotype: Its specificity is unknown.

CDR3 and TCR beta VDJ profiling relied on genomic DNA as the template. TCRdb processed the reads anew with MiXCR; each CDR3 protein has one entry. The table has more than 45,000 distinct CDR3 sequences, over 60% seen once. Sequenced: sorted CD4+, CD8+, or CD8+CD57+ T cells (not recorded which) from PBMCs. This clonotype was sampled from a human donor in good health, serving as a control.

The DNA for the CDR3 is TGTGCCACCAGCAGTGGGATTCTTAACTATGGCTACACCTTC. Translated: CATSSGILNYGYTF. This chain links TRBV15 with TRBJ1-2, with unresolved D. V was cut by 3 bases and J by 1 base, with 9 bases left in between. The CDR3 loop spans 14 amino acids. Germline V gene sequence: CDR1 LNHNV, CDR2 YYDKDF (reference sequence).